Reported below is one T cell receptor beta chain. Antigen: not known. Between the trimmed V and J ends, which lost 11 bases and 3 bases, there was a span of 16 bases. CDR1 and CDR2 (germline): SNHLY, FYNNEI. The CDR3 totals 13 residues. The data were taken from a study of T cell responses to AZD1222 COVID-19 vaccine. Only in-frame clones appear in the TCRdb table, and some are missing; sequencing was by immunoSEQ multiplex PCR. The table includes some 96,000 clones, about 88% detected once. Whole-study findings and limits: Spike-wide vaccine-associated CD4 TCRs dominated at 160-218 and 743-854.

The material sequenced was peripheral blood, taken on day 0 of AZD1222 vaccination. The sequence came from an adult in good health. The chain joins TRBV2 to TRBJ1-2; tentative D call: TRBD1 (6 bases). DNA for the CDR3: TGTGCCGTCTCGGGGGGCGCGTACTATGGCTACACCTTC. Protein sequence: CAVSGGAYYGYTF.